Listed below are T cell receptor beta chains from one sample, sequenced in a study of T-cell reconstitution after alpha-beta-depleted transplantation in children. From the PCR reads, TCRdb called clonotypes with MiXCR, one entry per CDR3 protein. The sample holds approximately 630,000 distinct CDR3 sequences, under 15% seen once. Source: PBMCs, taken before TCRalphabeta/CD19-depleted stem cell transplant. The receptors stem from a girl aged 2 to 10 with congenital amegakaryocytic thrombocytopenia, due to receive a stem cell transplant. CDR3s leave out the opening cysteine and the closing phenylalanine or tryptophan. A D gene is named only where the DNA matches it firmly.

CDR3,D,V,J
ASSLGINTEAF,.,TRBV7-6,TRBJ1-1
SVLQQGDHQPQH,TRBD1,TRBV29-1,TRBJ1-5
ASIGLDAGTYNQPQH,.,TRBV19,TRBJ1-5
ASSPRQGHYEQY,TRBD1,TRBV7-9,TRBJ2-7
ASSAGERGGELF,.,TRBV12-3/TRBV12-4,TRBJ2-2
ASSQVVGDSSYEQY,.,TRBV4-2,TRBJ2-7
ASSQDAITYEQY,.,TRBV5-8,TRBJ2-7
ASSFNRLGYT,.,TRBV7-9,TRBJ1-2
ASSRNRGQAKSSYNEQF,TRBD1,TRBV11-2,TRBJ2-1
ASSRTERNYGYT,.,TRBV5-1,TRBJ1-2
ASSSGTGTYQETQY,TRBD1,TRBV5-1,TRBJ2-5
SVRGAVSSYEQY,.,TRBV29-1,TRBJ2-7
ASSLRGLASDTQY,TRBD2,TRBV5-6,TRBJ2-3
SARGGYEQY,.,TRBV20-1,TRBJ2-7
ASNWGSSGPGISYNEQF,.,TRBV11-2,TRBJ2-1